The entry below describes one T cell receptor beta chain. The sample comes from a study of OX40 agonist ivuxolimab in advanced cancers. CDR1 and CDR2 (germline): LNHDA, SQIVND (reference sequence). The CDR3 runs 20 residues. Trimming at V came to 4 bases and at J to 2 bases, leaving 22 bases not matched to a gene. Assay used: immunoSEQ multiplex PCR; TCRdb lists only in-frame clones, some missing. The top ten clones hold approximately 2.3% of a sample with about 77,000 clones, over 85% of them seen once. Material: CD4+ or CD8+ T cells sorted from blood, obtained in a trial of the OX40 agonist ivuxolimab. The sequence was obtained from an adult with an advanced solid tumor such as melanoma, head and neck, liver or kidney cancer. This chain joins TRBV19 and TRBJ2-7, with 8 bases matching TRBD1. The CDR3 region is CASSRRHPGQGEKNPYEQYF. The DNA of the CDR3 is TGTGCCAGTAGTAGAAGGCACCCCGGACAGGGAGAGAAAAACCCCTACGAGCAGTACTTC. Variable domain in full (rest from reference TRBV19 and TRBJ2-7): DGGITQSPKYLFRKEGQNVTLSCEQNLNHDAMYWYRQDPGQGLRLIYYSQIVNDFQKGDIAEGYSVSREKKESFPLTVTSAQKNPTAFYLCASSRRHPGQGEKNPYEQYFGPGTRLTVT.